Each of the 24 T cell receptor beta chains below was sequenced from the same sample in a study of Ad26.COV2.S vaccination and SARS-CoV-2 variants. Described treatment: some 20 received Ad26.COV2.S at low or high dose, single or two shots; roughly five received placebo; per-sample allocation not given. Sampling was done on day 63 after the first vaccine or placebo injection. Using immunoSEQ multiplex PCR, the repertoire was profiled, and TCRdb retains in-frame clones only, with some absent. The profile shows 300,000 to 500,000 clones, 80% to 90% of them singletons. The input for sequencing was peripheral blood, taken in a trial of Ad26.COV2.S vaccine versus placebo. These receptors were collected from a person between 18 and 65 years old who received the Ad26.COV2.S COVID-19 vaccine or a placebo.

This clone appeared a single time. The chain employs TRBV6-5 and TRBJ2-4; TRBD2 matches 7 bases. The ends lost 6 bases at V and 15 bases at J; junction bases unmatched: 11. The CDR3 extends over 12 amino acids. Germline V gene data show CDR1 as MNHEY and CDR2 as SVGAGI. The CDR3 sequence is CASRTGTNFLYF. In DNA form, the CDR3 reads TGTGCCAGCAGGACCGGGACTAATTTTCTGTACTTC.

The genes are TRBV11-2 and TRBJ1-5; perhaps TRBD1 as D (5 bases). Trimming cost V 3 bases and J 4 bases, with 13 bases left between them. Germline V gene lookup returns CDR1 SGHAT and CDR2 FQNNGV. The CDR3 has 15 residues. In DNA form, the CDR3 reads TGTGCCAGCAGCTTGACTCGGGGGGTTAATCAGCCCCAGCATTTT. Translation gives CASSLTRGVNQPQHF.

This clone showed up just once. This chain joins TRBV14 and TRBJ2-5; tentative D call: TRBD2 (6 bases). The CDR3 contains 14 residues. Per germline, CDR1 SGHDN and CDR2 FVKESK. Trimming pared 2 bases from V and 4 bases from J, leaving 11 bases between. The CDR3 sequence: CASSQLASGETQYF. The CDR3 DNA reads as TGTGCCAGCAGCCAACTAGCGTCGGGAGAGACCCAGTACTTC.

This clone has only a few counts. The gene calls are TRBV5-6 and TRBJ1-5; D not certain. Germline V lookup: CDR1 SGHDT, CDR2 YYEEEE. V gave up 2 bases and J gave up 5 bases, with 8 bases separating them. The CDR3 is 13 amino acids. The CDR3, as DNA: TGTGCCAGCAGCTTCCCCTCCTATCAGCCCCAGCATTTT. Translation: CASSFPSYQPQHF.

This chain connects TRBV6-1 to TRBJ1-1; D uncertain. Trimming left V 3 bases short and J 3 bases short, with 14 bases between. CDR3 length equals 15 residues. Per the germline V gene, CDR1 is MNHNS and CDR2 is SASEGT. The chain's CDR3 is CASSDEAVRDTEAFF. The DNA of the CDR3 is TGTGCCAGCAGTGATGAGGCGGTCCGGGACACTGAAGCTTTCTTT.

J is TRBJ1-1 and V is TRBV13; 9 bases agree with TRBD1. The CDR3 has 16 amino acids. The germline CDR1 and CDR2 sequences are PRHDT and FYEKMQ (reference sequence). V shed 5 bases, J shed 1 base, and the junction held 8 bases outside the gene matches. CDR3: CASSRRTGARNTEAFF. The CDR3, as DNA: TGTGCCAGCAGCAGGCGGACAGGGGCTCGGAACACTGAAGCTTTCTTT.

The chain combines TRBV4-3 with TRBJ1-4; the match to TRBD1 covers 8 bases. Per germline, CDR1 LGHNA and CDR2 YSLEER. The CDR3 is 16 residues long. The trim removed 3 bases at V and 6 bases at J, leaving 9 bases unmatched. Written as DNA, the CDR3 is TGCGCCAGCAGCCAGCACTTGACAGGGGTGGATGAAAAACTGTTTTTT. Translated, it gives CASSQHLTGVDEKLFF.

This clone was counted a single time. The rearrangement uses TRBV10-3 and TRBJ2-2; D not resolved. The CDR3 is made up of 15 amino acids. Germline loops: CDR1 ENHRY, CDR2 SYGVKD. Trimming pared 4 bases from V and 0 bases from J, leaving 9 bases between. CDR3 nucleotides: TGTGCCATCAGTGGATTGGCAGCGAACACCGGGGAGCTGTTTTTT. Translating it yields CAISGLAANTGELFF.

The chain combines TRBV4-1 with TRBJ2-1; D is unresolved. The CDR3 totals 19 residues. V dropped 0 bases and J dropped 0 bases, with 18 bases sitting between them. Looked up from germline, CDR1 is MGHRA and CDR2 is YSYEKL. CDR3: CASSQDAVPSHSSYNEQFF. The CDR3 DNA sequence: TGCGCCAGCAGCCAAGATGCAGTTCCGAGCCACAGCTCCTACAATGAGCAGTTCTTC.

The gene calls are TRBV6-5 and TRBJ2-7; D is unclear. CDR1 and CDR2 (germline): MNHEY, SVGAGI. The CDR3 sequence is 13 residues long. Trimming cost V 6 bases and J 4 bases, with 13 bases left between them. The CDR3, as DNA: TGTGCCAGCAGCCGCCTGAACCAGTACGAGCAGTACTTC. Its protein product is CASSRLNQYEQYF.

The chain recombines TRBV7-8 with TRBJ1-1; 7 nucleotides agree with TRBD1. Germline V gene data show CDR1 as SGHVS and CDR2 as FQNEAQ. The CDR3 has 19 residues. J gave up 4 bases and V 3 bases, and 20 bases lay outside the gene matches. CDR3 loop: CASSFRPATGWHAGTEAFF. The CDR3, as DNA: TGTGCCAGCAGCTTCCGTCCTGCGACAGGGTGGCATGCGGGCACTGAAGCTTTCTTT.

The chain has TRBV10-3 and TRBJ2-3; D is unclear. There are 13 residues in the CDR3. The germline gives CDR1 ENHRY, CDR2 SYGVKD. Between the trimmed V and J ends, which lost 2 bases and 4 bases, there was a span of 7 bases. CDR3 region: CAISENGADTQYF. The CDR3 coding sequence is TGTGCCATCAGTGAGAATGGGGCAGATACGCAGTATTTT.

The chain combines TRBV6-1 with TRBJ1-2; 9 bases fit TRBD1. J lost 8 bases, V lost 0 bases, and 10 bases had no gene match. Per germline, CDR1 MNHNS and CDR2 SASEGT. This CDR3 is 16 amino acids long. The CDR3 region is CASSEAGDRDGRGYTF. CDR3 sequence (DNA): TGTGCCAGCAGTGAAGCCGGGGACAGGGATGGAAGGGGCTACACCTTC.

The rearrangement joins TRBV10-3 to TRBJ1-1; TRBD1 matches 7 bases. From germline, CDR1 is ENHRY and CDR2 SYGVKD. The CDR3 length is 15 residues. Trimming removed 6 bases from V and 3 bases from J; junction bases left unmatched: 10. The CDR3 loop is CAISVDRRGDTEAFF. Here the CDR3 DNA reads TGTGCCATCAGCGTGGACAGGAGAGGGGACACTGAAGCTTTCTTT.

Of note for this clone: In the same sample, other DNA sequences code for this CDR3. This chain uses TRBV6-5 with TRBJ1-2; D is uncertain. This CDR3 contains 12 residues. V lost 1 base and J lost 8, with 8 bases in between. Germline assignment: CDR1 MNHEY and CDR2 SVGAGI. The CDR3 protein is CASSYLGGGYTF. The CDR3 DNA sequence: TGTGCCAGCAGTTACTTGGGCGGCGGCTACACCTTC.

CDR3 protein: CASSLGLKFTDTQYF. CDR3 bases: TGCGCCAGCAGCTTGGGATTGAAGTTCACAGATACGCAGTATTTT. V and J are TRBV5-1 and TRBJ2-3; no firm D call. Germline CDR1 reads SGHRS; CDR2 reads YFSETQ. The CDR3 sequence is 15 residues long. V lost 0 bases and J 2 bases, leaving 10 bases between the germline ends.

This clone occurred a few times. At the DNA level, this CDR3 is encoded by other sequences in the same sample as well. The chain is built from TRBV2 and TRBJ2-5; D gene ambiguous. Trimming took off 7 bases at V and 5 bases at J, with 14 bases between the two ends. The V gene's germline CDR1 is SNHLY and CDR2 FYNNEI. The CDR3 spans 13 residues. CDR3 sequence reads: CASTLEARETQYF. The CDR3 DNA reads TGTGCCAGCACTCTCGAAGCTAGGGAGACCCAGTACTTC.

As regards this clone: Other DNA sequences in this specimen translate into the identical CDR3. V and J are TRBV12-3 or TRBV12-4 and TRBJ1-2; no firm D call. The CDR3 totals 13 residues. V dropped 2 bases and J dropped 2 bases, with 6 bases sitting between them. The CDR3: CASSLRPNYGYTF. CDR3 DNA sequence: TGTGCCAGCAGTTTACGACCGAACTATGGCTACACCTTC.

This chain connects TRBV7-2 to TRBJ1-1; no definite D call. This CDR3 comprises 13 residues. CDR1 is SGHTA, CDR2 FQGNSA, per germline. Trimming cost V 5 bases and J 1 base, with 8 bases left between them. The CDR3 nucleotides read TGTGCCAGCAGCCCGGGAGAGAACACTGAAGCTTTCTTT. Protein sequence: CASSPGENTEAFF.

This clone has just one count. This chain uses TRBV18 with TRBJ1-1; D gene uncertain. V was clipped by 1 base and J by 6 bases, with 15 bases between them. Per germline, CDR1 KGHSH and CDR2 LQKENI. The CDR3 is 15 amino acids. CDR3 protein: CASSPLDAGWSEAFF. CDR3 bases: TGTGCCAGCTCACCACTGGACGCGGGATGGTCTGAAGCTTTCTTT.

This chain uses TRBV10-3 with TRBJ2-3, with TRBD1 matching 7 bases. J lost 4 bases, V lost 3 bases, and 10 bases had no gene match. Germline CDR1 ENHRY, CDR2 SYGVKD. This CDR3 comprises 16 residues. The CDR3 here is CAISDTDRAGADTQYF. Here the CDR3 DNA reads TGTGCCATCAGTGACACCGACAGGGCTGGAGCAGATACGCAGTATTTT.

The chain is built from TRBV4-1 and TRBJ1-1; D call uncertain. This CDR3 contains 16 residues. Trimming pared 2 bases from V and 4 bases from J, leaving 17 bases between. CDR1 MGHRA and CDR2 YSYEKL come from the germline V gene. The CDR3 here is CASSQQREGRRTEAFF. Written as DNA, the CDR3 is TGCGCCAGCAGCCAACAACGGGAGGGCAGACGCACTGAAGCTTTCTTT.

The gene calls are TRBV11-2 and TRBJ2-7; TRBD2 aligns across 14 bases. With 5 bases clipped from V and 5 bases from J, the junction kept 5 bases outside the gene matches. Germline lookup yields CDR1 SGHAT and CDR2 FQNNGV. CDR3 length: 15 amino acids. The CDR3 DNA reads as TGTGCCAGCAGCCAGGGGACTAGCGGGGGCCACGAGCAGTACTTC. Amino acid sequence: CASSQGTSGGHEQYF.

As regards this clone: The sample contains more than one DNA sequence encoding this CDR3. CDR3 loop: CASSHPGSSPLHF. Here the CDR3 DNA reads TGCGCCAGCAGCCATCCGGGGTCTTCACCCCTCCACTTT. The chain employs TRBV4-1 and TRBJ1-6, with no clear D. The germline gives CDR1 MGHRA, CDR2 YSYEKL. The CDR3 spans 13 residues. Trimming pared 3 bases from V and 9 bases from J, leaving 9 bases between.